The rows below give T cell receptor beta chains drawn from one sample of a study of T cells after posttransplantation cyclophosphamide. The method was immunoSEQ multiplex PCR; TCRdb's version includes in-frame clones alone and lacks a portion of them. The sample shows around 4,400 clones, about 76% of them seen only once. The sequencing here drew on PBMCs, taken about 29 days after a stem cell transplant with posttransplant cyclophosphamide. These receptor sequences come from a male patient aged 45-60 years who received an allogeneic stem cell transplant from an unrelated donor, was CMV-positive, and had acute GVHD only. A subset of T cells may come from the graft donor. Both conserved end residues are part of each CDR3. Each record gives: clone size, J gene, D gene, V gene, CDR3 length, CDR3 protein, CDR3 DNA. The D gene is left open where the match is weak. Some rows have no size entry. The others give once, few or many, or a class for an expanded clone.

clone_size: .; j_call: TRBJ1-4; d_call: .; v_call: TRBV7-2; cdr3_length: 12; cdr3_aa: CASSPVNEKLFF; cdr3_nt: TGTGCCAGCAGCCCCGTTAATGAAAAACTGTTTTTT
clone_size: .; j_call: TRBJ2-3; d_call: .; v_call: TRBV29-1; cdr3_length: 16; cdr3_aa: CSVSPIGVLRTDTQYF; cdr3_nt: TGCAGCGTTTCCCCCATCGGTGTTCTCCGCACAGATACGCAGTATTTT
clone_size: large; j_call: TRBJ2-7; d_call: TRBD1; v_call: TRBV27; cdr3_length: 16; cdr3_aa: CASSLGDRGLGYEQYF; cdr3_nt: TGTGCCAGCAGTTTAGGGGACAGGGGCCTTGGCTACGAGCAGTACTTC
clone_size: .; j_call: TRBJ2-2; d_call: .; v_call: TRBV30; cdr3_length: 14; cdr3_aa: CAWSVIGGAGELFF; cdr3_nt: TGTGCCTGGAGTGTGATAGGAGGGGCCGGGGAGCTGTTTTTT
clone_size: .; j_call: TRBJ2-5; d_call: .; v_call: TRBV7-9; cdr3_length: 13; cdr3_aa: CASSLGGSETQYF; cdr3_nt: TGTGCCAGCAGCTTAGGAGGGTCAGAGACCCAGTACTTC
clone_size: large; j_call: TRBJ2-7; d_call: .; v_call: TRBV27; cdr3_length: 16; cdr3_aa: CASSKSMRRITYEQYF; cdr3_nt: TGTGCCAGCAGTAAGAGCATGAGGAGGATCACCTACGAGCAGTACTTC
clone_size: .; j_call: TRBJ2-7; d_call: .; v_call: TRBV5-6; cdr3_length: 14; cdr3_aa: CASSLGGDFYEQYF; cdr3_nt: TGTGCCAGCAGCTTGGGTGGTGACTTCTACGAGCAGTACTTC
clone_size: few; j_call: TRBJ1-1; d_call: .; v_call: TRBV21-1; cdr3_length: 17; cdr3_aa: CASKGPRQGIRDTEAFF; cdr3_nt: TGTGCCAGCAAAGGGCCTCGACAGGGTATTCGGGACACTGAAGCTTTCTTT
clone_size: .; j_call: TRBJ1-4; d_call: TRBD1; v_call: TRBV19; cdr3_length: 16; cdr3_aa: CASSIDLGRGPEKLFF; cdr3_nt: TGTGCCAGTAGTATAGATCTTGGCAGGGGGCCTGAAAAACTGTTTTTT
clone_size: .; j_call: TRBJ2-2; d_call: .; v_call: TRBV19; cdr3_length: 13; cdr3_aa: CASSLWNTGELFF; cdr3_nt: TGTGCCAGTAGTCTCTGGAACACCGGGGAGCTGTTTTTT
clone_size: .; j_call: TRBJ2-2; d_call: TRBD2; v_call: TRBV7-8; cdr3_length: 14; cdr3_aa: CASTVRLAVRELFF; cdr3_nt: TGTGCCAGCACCGTTAGACTAGCTGTAAGGGAGCTGTTTTTT
clone_size: .; j_call: TRBJ1-6; d_call: .; v_call: TRBV5-8; cdr3_length: 13; cdr3_aa: CASSFLQNSPLHF; cdr3_nt: TGTGCCAGCAGCTTTCTCCAGAACTCACCCCTCCACTTT
clone_size: .; j_call: TRBJ2-7; d_call: .; v_call: TRBV5-1; cdr3_length: 14; cdr3_aa: CASSIPGSTYEQYF; cdr3_nt: TGCGCCAGCAGCATACCCGGGAGCACCTACGAGCAGTACTTC
clone_size: .; j_call: TRBJ2-2; d_call: TRBD2; v_call: TRBV11-2; cdr3_length: 18; cdr3_aa: CASGYPLLAGNKGGELFF; cdr3_nt: TGTGCCAGCGGCTACCCTCTTCTAGCGGGAAACAAGGGCGGGGAGCTGTTTTTT
clone_size: .; j_call: TRBJ2-1; d_call: TRBD2; v_call: TRBV12-5; cdr3_length: 20; cdr3_aa: CASGLVLWSGRDISYNEQFF; cdr3_nt: TGTGCTAGTGGTTTGGTACTTTGGAGCGGGAGAGATATCTCCTACAATGAGCAGTTCTTC
clone_size: .; j_call: TRBJ2-2; d_call: TRBD2; v_call: TRBV5-4; cdr3_length: 16; cdr3_aa: CASSLASGRTTGELFF; cdr3_nt: TGTGCCAGCAGCTTAGCGAGCGGGAGAACGACCGGGGAGCTGTTTTTT
clone_size: few; j_call: TRBJ1-2; d_call: TRBD1; v_call: TRBV14; cdr3_length: 15; cdr3_aa: CASSRTGGSLGGYTF; cdr3_nt: TGTGCCAGCAGTCGAACAGGGGGCAGTCTGGGAGGCTACACCTTC
clone_size: .; j_call: TRBJ1-3; d_call: .; v_call: TRBV7-9; cdr3_length: 11; cdr3_aa: CASTLGNTIYF; cdr3_nt: TGTGCCAGCACCCTTGGAAACACCATATATTTT
clone_size: .; j_call: TRBJ1-2; d_call: .; v_call: TRBV6-1; cdr3_length: 18; cdr3_aa: CASSEASRITGVNYGYTF; cdr3_nt: TGTGCCAGCAGTGAAGCCTCGCGGATAACGGGGGTGAACTATGGCTACACCTTC
clone_size: .; j_call: TRBJ2-5; d_call: .; v_call: TRBV27; cdr3_length: 13; cdr3_aa: CASSLYGLETQYF; cdr3_nt: TGTGCCAGCAGCCTCTACGGGTTAGAGACCCAGTACTTC
clone_size: .; j_call: TRBJ2-1; d_call: TRBD2; v_call: TRBV28; cdr3_length: 15; cdr3_aa: CASSLSGRAYNEQFF; cdr3_nt: TGTGCCAGCAGTTTAAGCGGGAGGGCATACAATGAGCAGTTCTTC